This TCR beta chain is drawn from a study of T cell repertoires in cytomegalovirus infection (dated by TCRdb to between 2017 and 2020). A note on the overall study: Because public TCR beta signatures pointed to carriage of CMV infection together with the matching HLA type, the HLA type of each donor mattered for the analysis.

The CDR3 has 15 amino acids, counting the end cysteine and phenylalanine. The entry retains the CDR3 DNA only, 45 bases that are in frame from base 1. Trimming takes 9 bases off V and 6 bases off J; junction bases not matched to a gene: 16. Results the study describes overall, beyond this receptor: In both this cohort and an independent 352-donor cohort, the cumulative frequency of public TCR beta family members distinguished carriers of CMV infection plus the relevant HLA type. The ex vivo response was dominated by HLA-C-restricted CMV-specific TCR beta clonotypes, which also provided the single most frequent clonotype in two of eight donors.

This clonotype showed up many times. The antigen it binds to is not known. Base qualities were left out, and no much larger clone turns up one base away. These reads were obtained on an Illumina HiSeq 1500. The public reads were run again by TCRdb, first through fastp at Q25 and then through MiXCR, and only productive beta chains were kept. Each entry merges the rows of one CDR3 protein and shows their most common DNA and genes. The sample profile shows 250,000 or so distinct CDR3 sequences; 9% to 15% of them were found once. The ten largest make up 1.5% to 2% of the sample. This receptor was obtained from a human donor in good health (CMV status not recorded). Some clones in this sample may be carry-over from other donors' samples. The rearranged segments are TRBV12-3 or TRBV12-4 and TRBJ2-7; 8 nucleotides in the junction match TRBD2. The source material was PBMCs. CDR3 sequence: CARKPGTRQRFEQYF. The DNA reads TGTGCCAGGAAACCCGGGACTAGACAACGGTTCGAGCAGTACTTC.